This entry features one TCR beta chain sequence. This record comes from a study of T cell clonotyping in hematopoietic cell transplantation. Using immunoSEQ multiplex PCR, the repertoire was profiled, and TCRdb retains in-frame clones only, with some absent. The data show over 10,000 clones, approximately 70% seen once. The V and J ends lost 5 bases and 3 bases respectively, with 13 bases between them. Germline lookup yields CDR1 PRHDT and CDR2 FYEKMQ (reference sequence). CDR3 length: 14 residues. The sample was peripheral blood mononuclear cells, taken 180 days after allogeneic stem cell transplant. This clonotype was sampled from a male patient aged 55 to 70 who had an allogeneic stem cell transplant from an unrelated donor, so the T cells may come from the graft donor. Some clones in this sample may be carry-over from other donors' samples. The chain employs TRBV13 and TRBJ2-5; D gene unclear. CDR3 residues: CASSRRGTEETQYF. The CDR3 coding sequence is TGTGCCAGCAGCCGCAGAGGAACAGAAGAGACCCAGTACTTC. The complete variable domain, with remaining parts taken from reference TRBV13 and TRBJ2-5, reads AAGVIQSPRHLIKEKRETATLKCYPIPRHDTVYWYQQGPGQDPQFLISFYEKMQSDKGSIPDRFSAQQFSDYHSELNMSSLELGDSALYFCASSRRGTEETQYFGPGTRLLVL.